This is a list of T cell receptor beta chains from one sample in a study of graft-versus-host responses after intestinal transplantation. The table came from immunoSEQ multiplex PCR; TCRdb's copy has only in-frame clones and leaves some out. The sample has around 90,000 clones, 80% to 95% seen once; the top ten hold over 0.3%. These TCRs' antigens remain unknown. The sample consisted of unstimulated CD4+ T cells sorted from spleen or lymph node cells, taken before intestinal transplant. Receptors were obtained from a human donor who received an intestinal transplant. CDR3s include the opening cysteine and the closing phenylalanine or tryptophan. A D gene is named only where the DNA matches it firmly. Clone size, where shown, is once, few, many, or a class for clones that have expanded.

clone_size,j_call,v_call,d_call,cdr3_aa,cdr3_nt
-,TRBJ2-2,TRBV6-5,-,CASSYTRSGELFF,TGTGCCAGCAGTTACACGCGGTCCGGGGAGCTGTTTTTT
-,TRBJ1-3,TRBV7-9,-,CASSPTGNTIYF,TGTGCCAGCAGCCCGACTGGAAACACCATATATTTT
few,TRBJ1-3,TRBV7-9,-,CATVEGHSGNTIYF,TGTGCCACCGTGGAGGGGCACTCTGGAAACACCATATATTTT
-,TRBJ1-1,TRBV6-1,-,CASSDPGVTEAFF,TGTGCCAGCAGTGATCCAGGGGTGACTGAAGCTTTCTTT
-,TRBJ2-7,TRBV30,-,CAWSVTLSYEQYF,TGTGCCTGGAGTGTAACCCTCTCCTACGAGCAGTACTTC
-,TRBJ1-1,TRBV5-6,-,CASTVSGGGTEAFF,TGTGCCAGCACCGTTTCGGGGGGGGGCACTGAAGCTTTCTTT
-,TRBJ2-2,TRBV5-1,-,CASSLAQSTGELFF,TGCGCCAGCAGCTTGGCGCAGTCCACCGGGGAGCTGTTTTTT
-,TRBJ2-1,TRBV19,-,CASEGGISNEQFF,TGTGCCAGTGAAGGAGGGATTTCCAATGAGCAGTTCTTC
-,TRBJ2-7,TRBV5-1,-,CASNDRNYEQYF,TGCGCCAGCAACGACAGGAACTACGAGCAGTACTTC
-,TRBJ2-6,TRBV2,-,CASRPNGAGANVLTF,TGTGCCAGCCGCCCCAACGGGGCTGGGGCCAACGTCCTGACTTTC
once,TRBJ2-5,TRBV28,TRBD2,CASSPWGGRREETQYF,TGTGCCAGCAGTCCATGGGGCGGGAGGCGGGAAGAGACCCAGTACTTC
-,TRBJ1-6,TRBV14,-,CASSQDLGGYNSPLHF,TGTGCCAGCAGCCAAGATTTGGGGGGTTATAATTCACCCCTCCACTTT
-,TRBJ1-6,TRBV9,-,CASSLHLGVSNSPLHF,TGTGCCAGCAGCCTCCATCTAGGGGTTTCAAATTCACCCCTCCACTTT
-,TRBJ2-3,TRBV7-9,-,CASSLQDTQYF,TGTGCCAGCAGCTTACAAGATACGCAGTATTTT
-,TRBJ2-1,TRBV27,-,CASSDYNEQFF,TGTGCCAGCAGTGATTACAATGAGCAGTTCTTC
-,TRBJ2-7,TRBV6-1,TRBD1,CASRMPGQSYEQYF,TGTGCCAGCAGGATGCCGGGACAGTCCTACGAGCAGTACTTC
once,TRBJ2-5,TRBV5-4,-,CASSLRETQYF,TGTGCCAGCAGTTTGCGAGAGACCCAGTACTTC
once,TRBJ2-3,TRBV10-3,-,CAISMDTTDTQYF,TGTGCCATCAGTATGGACACCACAGATACGCAGTATTTT
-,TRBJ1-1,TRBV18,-,CASSRSGNTEAFF,TGTGCCAGCTCTCGCAGCGGGAACACTGAAGCTTTCTTT
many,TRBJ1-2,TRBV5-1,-,CASSSDFWGSYGYTF,TGCGCCAGCAGCTCGGACTTCTGGGGGAGCTATGGCTACACCTTC
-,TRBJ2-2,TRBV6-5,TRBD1,CASSYWSGQTTGELFF,TGTGCCAGCAGTTACTGGTCGGGACAGACCACCGGGGAGCTGTTTTTT
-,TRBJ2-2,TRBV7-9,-,CASSLVPSSLTGELFF,TGTGCCAGCAGCTTAGTTCCTAGCTCACTTACCGGGGAGCTGTTTTTT
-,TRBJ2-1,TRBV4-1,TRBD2,CASTPGAGTSADNEQFF,TGCGCCAGCACCCCTGGGGCCGGGACTAGCGCAGACAATGAGCAGTTCTTC
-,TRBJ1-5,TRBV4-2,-,CASSQDGSGTSGNQPQHF,TGTGCCAGCAGCCAAGACGGATCAGGGACCTCGGGCAATCAGCCCCAGCATTTT
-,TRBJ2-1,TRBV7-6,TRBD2,CASSRSGSPYNEQFF,TGTGCCAGCAGCCGGAGCGGGAGCCCCTACAATGAGCAGTTCTTC
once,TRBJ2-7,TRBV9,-,CASSVASGGETYEQYF,TGTGCCAGCAGCGTAGCCTCTGGAGGGGAGACCTACGAGCAGTACTTC
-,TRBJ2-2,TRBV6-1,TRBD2,CASSVTSANTGELFF,TGTGCCAGCAGTGTAACTAGCGCAAACACCGGGGAGCTGTTTTTT
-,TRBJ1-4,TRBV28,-,CASSFPPPTDNEKLFF,TGTGCCAGCAGTTTCCCACCTCCCACGGATAATGAAAAACTGTTTTTT
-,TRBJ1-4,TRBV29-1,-,CSGGDLNEKLFF,TGCAGCGGGGGGGATTTAAATGAAAAACTGTTTTTT
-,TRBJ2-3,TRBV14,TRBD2,CASSQLKLAQTDTQYF,TGTGCCAGCAGCCAGCTGAAACTAGCGCAAACAGATACGCAGTATTTT
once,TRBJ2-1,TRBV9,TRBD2,CASSVGPSGRRYNEQFF,TGTGCCAGCAGCGTAGGTCCTAGCGGGAGGCGGTACAATGAGCAGTTCTTC
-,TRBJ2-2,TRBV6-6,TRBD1,CASGTGPSTGELFF,TGTGCCAGTGGGACAGGTCCTTCGACCGGGGAGCTGTTTTTT
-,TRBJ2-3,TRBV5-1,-,CASSLDPSTDTQYF,TGCGCCAGCAGCTTGGACCCTAGCACAGATACGCAGTATTTT
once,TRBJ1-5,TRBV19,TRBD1,CASSVTGGTQPQHF,TGTGCCAGTAGCGTGACAGGGGGCACTCAGCCCCAGCATTTT
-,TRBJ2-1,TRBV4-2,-,CASSLTFSGRTNEQFF,TGTGCCAGCAGCCTAACTTTCAGCGGGCGTACCAATGAGCAGTTCTTC
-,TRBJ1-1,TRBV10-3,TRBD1,CAISEQMVEGDRGMNTEAFF,TGTGCCATCAGTGAGCAAATGGTCGAGGGGGACAGGGGGATGAACACTGAAGCTTTCTTT
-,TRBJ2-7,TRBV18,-,CASSPVTQGGSYEQYF,TGTGCCAGCTCACCTGTGACGCAGGGGGGCTCCTACGAGCAGTACTTC
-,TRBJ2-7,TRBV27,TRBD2,CASSLRGGTYEQYF,TGTGCCAGCAGTTTACGCGGGGGAACCTACGAGCAGTACTTC
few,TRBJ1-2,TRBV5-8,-,CASSQKLGDGYTF,TGTGCCAGCAGCCAGAAGCTCGGGGATGGCTACACCTTC
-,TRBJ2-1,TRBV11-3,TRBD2,CASSRSGRGRDEQFF,TGTGCCAGCAGCCGTAGCGGGAGGGGTCGGGATGAGCAGTTCTTC
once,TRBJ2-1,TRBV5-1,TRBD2,CASSKTSGSNEQFF,TGCGCCAGCAGCAAGACTAGCGGCAGCAATGAGCAGTTCTTC
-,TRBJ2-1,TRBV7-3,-,CASSSRPLTGVSNEQFF,TGTGCCAGCAGCTCCCGACCTTTAACGGGAGTGAGTAATGAGCAGTTCTTC
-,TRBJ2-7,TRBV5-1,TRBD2,CASSPGLAGAYEQYF,TGCGCCAGCAGCCCTGGACTAGCGGGAGCCTACGAGCAGTACTTC